This T cell receptor beta chain was recorded in a study of neurological immune-mediated disorders. With 10-nucleotide random UMIs included, cDNA was synthesized by 5'RACE. TCRdb used MiXCR to reprocess the 5' RACE reads, holding one entry per CDR3 protein. The sample holds approximately 29,000 distinct CDR3 sequences, roughly 12% seen once. The ends were cut back, 1 base at V and 1 base at J, with 9 bases in the middle. The length of the CDR3 is 15 residues. Germline CDR1 reads SGDLS; CDR2 reads YYNGEE. This clonotype was seen ten or more times. This clonotype originated in a man aged 55 to 70 in good health. The sample consisted of PBMCs. This chain uses TRBV9 with TRBJ1-3; D might be TRBD1 (5 bases). CDR3 sequence (DNA): TGTGCCAGCAGCGTATGGGGGACGTCTGGAAACACCATATATTTT. Translation gives CASSVWGTSGNTIYF.